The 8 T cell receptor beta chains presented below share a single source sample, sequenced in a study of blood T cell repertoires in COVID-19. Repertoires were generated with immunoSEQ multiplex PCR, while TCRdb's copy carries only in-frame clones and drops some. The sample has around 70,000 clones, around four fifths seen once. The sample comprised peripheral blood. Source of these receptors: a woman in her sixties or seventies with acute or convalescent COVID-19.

The CDR3 DNA follows: TGCAGCGTTGGATTTCGGGACTTCACTGAAGCTTTCTTT. Translating gives CSVGFRDFTEAFF. This chain joins TRBV29-1 and TRBJ1-1; D may be TRBD1 (5 bases). This CDR3 contains 13 residues. Trimming took 4 bases from V and 4 from J, leaving 13 bases between them. In germline, CDR1 is SQVTM, CDR2 ANQGSEA.

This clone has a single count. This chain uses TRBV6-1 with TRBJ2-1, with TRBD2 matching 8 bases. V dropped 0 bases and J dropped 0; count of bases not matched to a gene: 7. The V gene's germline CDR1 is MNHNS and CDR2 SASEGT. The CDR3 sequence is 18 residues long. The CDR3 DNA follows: TGTGCCAGCAGTGAAGCTTACGCAAGCGGGAGCTCCTACAATGAGCAGTTCTTC. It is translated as CASSEAYASGSSYNEQFF.

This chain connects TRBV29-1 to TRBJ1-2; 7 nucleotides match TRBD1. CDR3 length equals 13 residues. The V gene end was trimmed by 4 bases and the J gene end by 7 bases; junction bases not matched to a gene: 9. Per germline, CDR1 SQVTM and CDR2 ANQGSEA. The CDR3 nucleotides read TGCAGCGTTGTATCCGAGGGGGCCGTTGGCTACACCTTC. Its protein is CSVVSEGAVGYTF.

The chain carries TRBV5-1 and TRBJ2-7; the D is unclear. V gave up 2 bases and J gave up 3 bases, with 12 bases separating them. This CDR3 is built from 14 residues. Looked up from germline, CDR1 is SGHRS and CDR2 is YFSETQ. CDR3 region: CASSFGPRSYEQYF. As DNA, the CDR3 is TGCGCCAGCAGCTTTGGTCCGCGGAGCTACGAGCAGTACTTC. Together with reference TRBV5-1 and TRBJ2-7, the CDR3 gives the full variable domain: KAGVTQTPRYLIKTRGQQVTLSCSPISGHRSVSWYQQTPGQGLQFLFEYFSETQRNKGNFPGRFSGRQFSNSRSEMNVSTLELGDSALYLCASSFGPRSYEQYFGPGTRLTVT.

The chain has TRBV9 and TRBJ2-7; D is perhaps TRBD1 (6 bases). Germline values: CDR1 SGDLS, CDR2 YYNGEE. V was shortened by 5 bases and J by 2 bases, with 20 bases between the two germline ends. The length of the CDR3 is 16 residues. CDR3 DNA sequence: TGTGCCAGCAGTATTTCCGGGACATTGGGAGCCTACGAGCAGTACTTC. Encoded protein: CASSISGTLGAYEQYF. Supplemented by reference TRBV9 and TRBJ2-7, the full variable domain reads DSGVTQTPKHLITATGQRVTLRCSPRSGDLSVYWYQQSLDQGLQFLIQYYNGEERAKGNILERFSAQQFPDLHSELNLSSLELGDSALYFCASSISGTLGAYEQYFGPGTRLTVT.

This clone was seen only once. CDR3 in DNA: TGTGCCAGCACCCGCGAGGGAGGTTTCACTGAAGCTTTCTTT. It is translated as CASTREGGFTEAFF. J is TRBJ1-1 and V is TRBV6-6; D call uncertain. The CDR3 sequence is 14 residues long. Between the trimmed V and J ends, which lost 7 bases and 4 bases, there was a span of 16 bases. Germline CDR1 is MNHNY and CDR2 is SVGAGI (reference sequence).

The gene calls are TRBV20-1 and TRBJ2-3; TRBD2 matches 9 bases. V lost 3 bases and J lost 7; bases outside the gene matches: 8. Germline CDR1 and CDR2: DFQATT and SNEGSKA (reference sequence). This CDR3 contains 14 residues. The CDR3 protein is CSASLAGGRNTQYF. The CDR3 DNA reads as TGCAGTGCTAGTCTTGCGGGAGGGCGAAATACGCAGTATTTT.

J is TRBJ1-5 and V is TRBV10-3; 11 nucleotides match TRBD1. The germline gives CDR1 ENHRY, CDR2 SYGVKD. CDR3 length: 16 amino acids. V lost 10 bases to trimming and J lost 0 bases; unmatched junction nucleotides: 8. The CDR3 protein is CATQRDRGYSNQPQHF. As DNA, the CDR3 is TGTGCCACCCAGCGGGACAGGGGGTATAGCAATCAGCCCCAGCATTTT.